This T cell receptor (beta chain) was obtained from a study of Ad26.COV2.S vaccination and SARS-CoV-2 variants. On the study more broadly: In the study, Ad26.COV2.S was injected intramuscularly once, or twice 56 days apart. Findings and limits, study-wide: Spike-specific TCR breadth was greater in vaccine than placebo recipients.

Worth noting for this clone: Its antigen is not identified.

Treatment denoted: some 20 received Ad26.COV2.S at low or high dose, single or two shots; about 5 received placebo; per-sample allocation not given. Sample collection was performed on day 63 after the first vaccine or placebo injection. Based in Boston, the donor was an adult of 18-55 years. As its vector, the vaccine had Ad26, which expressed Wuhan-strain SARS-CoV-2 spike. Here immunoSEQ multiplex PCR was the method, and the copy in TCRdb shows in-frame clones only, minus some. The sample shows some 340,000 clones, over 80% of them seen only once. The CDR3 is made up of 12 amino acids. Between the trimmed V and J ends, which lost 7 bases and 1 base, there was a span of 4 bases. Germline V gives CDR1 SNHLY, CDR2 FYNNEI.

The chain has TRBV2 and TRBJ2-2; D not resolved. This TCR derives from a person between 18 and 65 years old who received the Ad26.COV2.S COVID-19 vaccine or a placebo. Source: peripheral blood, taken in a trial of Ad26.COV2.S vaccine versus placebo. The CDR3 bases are TGTGCCAGCACACAGAACACCGGGGAGCTGTTTTTT. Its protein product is CASTQNTGELFF.